This T cell receptor beta chain was recorded in a study of read filtering for tumor transcriptome and immune sequencing. Study background: By R-ISS, stages I, II and III held about 8, 15 and 7 patients. TCR-mapped reads were about 4.05 to 10.27 million with IR-seq versus roughly 75 to 1,400 with RNA-seq. Whole-study results and caveats: Sorted CD138-negative bone marrow cells were not purified T cells. IR-seq captured clonotypes deeper and more reliably than RNA-seq.

This CDR3 contains 16 residues. Trimming took 1 base from V and 2 from J, leaving 10 bases between them. Germline loops: CDR1 SGHRS, CDR2 YFSETQ. This clonotype appeared many times. Antigen unknown. This library used 300 to 500 ng RNA and molecular barcoded adaptors spanning alpha/delta and beta/gamma chains. TCRdb re-derived calls from the reads in MiXCR, one entry per CDR3 protein. Of under 50,000 distinct CDR3 sequences in the sample, approximately 14% were seen once. This sequence joins TRBV5-1 and TRBJ2-6; D is undetermined. The TCR originated in a donor at least 40 years old with multiple myeloma. Sequenced material: a population of CD138-negative cells sorted from bone marrow. This chain's CDR3 is CASSLPSGTGANVLTF. The CDR3 DNA is TGCGCCAGCAGCTTGCCAAGTGGAACTGGGGCCAACGTCCTGACTTTC.